This TCR beta chain is drawn from a study of T cells in Graves' hyperthyroidism and ophthalmopathy. Study-level findings and limits: The blood repertoire included most of the expanded thyroid clonotypes above 0.001. Model-based prediction identified ophthalmopathy a median around seven months prior to its onset.

PBMCs were obtained from over 8.5 ml fresh peripheral blood. Looked up from germline, CDR1 is MDHEN and CDR2 is SYDVKM. The CDR3 spans 13 residues. The V gene lost 5 bases and the J gene lost 3 bases, with 11 bases spanning the gap. RNA transcripts provided the source from which TCR beta CDR3 regions were amplified. HTBI primers were employed in a first-round RT-PCR of the TCR CDR3. TCRdb reprocessed the multiplex PCR reads with MiXCR, giving one entry per CDR3 protein. The table has hundreds of thousands of distinct CDR3 sequences, 15% to 20% seen once; the top ten hold more than 25%. Points on this clonotype: The target antigen is unknown.

The clonotype originates from a young woman with Graves' ophthalmopathy. The chain links TRBV28 to TRBJ2-7; the D is unclear. Material: blood. The DNA of the CDR3 is TGTGCCAGCAGTCCCTATTTTCTCTACGAGCAGTACTTC. Translated, it gives CASSPYFLYEQYF.